This TCR beta chain derives from a study of blood T cell repertoires in COVID-19. Study summary: The United States, Italy and Spain were the sources of the acute and convalescent COVID-19 samples. T cells, B-cell-depleted T cells, or PBMCs supplied cDNA or gDNA.

Original processing notes: Amplification from reference gene primers served as the basis for estimated nucleated cell counts. Clones were read by immunoSEQ multiplex PCR, and TCRdb kept only the in-frame ones, dropping some. Clone size and the V and J calls come from that table; the DNA yielded D and trimming. The sample contains some 200,000 clones, 80% to 85% of which appear only once. This TCR derives from a woman aged 55-70 years with acute or convalescent COVID-19. The sequencing sample was made of peripheral blood.

The CDR3 protein is CASSQGDNGYGYTF. The CDR3, as DNA: TGCGCCAGCAGCCAAGGGGACAACGGCTATGGCTACACCTTC. The chain carries TRBV4-3 and TRBJ1-2; possibly TRBD1 for D (6 bases). CDR1 and CDR2 (germline): LGHNA, YSLEER. V was shortened by 1 base and J by 4 bases, with 10 bases between the two germline ends. The CDR3 is 14 residues long.